Below are 20 T cell receptor beta chains sequenced from a single sample in a study of cytomegalovirus exposure and HLA in healthy donors. The assay was immunoSEQ multiplex PCR, and TCRdb's table has in-frame clones only and misses some. Altogether tens of thousands of clones are present, roughly 92% being singletons, with the ten largest covering about 1.5%. What was sequenced was PBMCs. Source of these receptors: a man aged 18 to 35 in good health and CMV-seronegative.

The V and J genes are TRBV7-2 and TRBJ1-2; D is uncertain. This CDR3 is built from 14 residues. V was trimmed by 2 bases and J by 0 bases, leaving 7 bases between them. The germline CDR1 and CDR2 sequences are SGHTA and FQGNSA. This CDR3 is CASSLSPSNYGYTF. CDR3 in DNA: TGTGCCAGCAGCTTATCCCCCTCTAACTATGGCTACACCTTC.

The chain links TRBV5-1 to TRBJ2-7, with 9 bases fitting TRBD2. Germline lookup yields CDR1 SGHRS and CDR2 YFSETQ. The J segment lost 4 bases and the V segment lost 0 bases, leaving 5 bases of the junction unmatched. The CDR3 totals 15 residues. Written as DNA, the CDR3 is TGCGCCAGCAGCTTGGAGGCGGGAGGGCGTTACGAGCAGTACTTC. Residues: CASSLEAGGRYEQYF.

This clone was seen just once. The CDR3 sequence is CATNRGMNTEAFF. The CDR3 bases are TGTGCCACCAATAGGGGCATGAACACTGAAGCTTTCTTT. This rearrangement joins TRBV7-9 to TRBJ1-1; the D gene is possibly TRBD1 (5 bases). The germline V gene has CDR1 SEHNR and CDR2 FQNEAQ (reference sequence). Trimming took off 10 bases at V and 0 bases at J, with 12 bases between the two ends. The CDR3 is made up of 13 amino acids.

The rearrangement links TRBV10-2 to TRBJ2-7; D is perhaps TRBD1 (6 bases). There are 14 residues in the CDR3. The germline V gene encodes CDR1 WSHSY and CDR2 SAAADI. Trimming took off 0 bases at V and 3 bases at J, with 9 bases between the two ends. CDR3 sequence reads: CASSESQGIYEQYF. For the CDR3, the DNA is TGCGCCAGCAGTGAGTCACAGGGTATCTACGAGCAGTACTTC.

The chain is built from TRBV5-5 and TRBJ2-2, with 9 bases fitting TRBD2. Losses at the gene ends were 2 bases for V and 5 bases for J; bases not matched to a gene: 1. The CDR3 has 14 amino acids. Germline V gene sequence: CDR1 SGHKS, CDR2 YYEKEE (reference sequence). In DNA form, the CDR3 reads TGTGCCAGCAGCTTCCTAGCGGGGACCGGGGAGCTGTTTTTT. Amino acids: CASSFLAGTGELFF.

The rearrangement joins TRBV5-4 to TRBJ2-7, with 11 nucleotides matching TRBD2. V was pared by 5 bases and J by 9 bases, with 22 bases of the junction left unmatched. The CDR3 loop spans 18 amino acids. The germline V gene encodes CDR1 SGHNT and CDR2 YYREEE (reference sequence). CDR3 residues: CASSSYPPLRLAGSGQYF. In DNA form, the CDR3 reads TGTGCCAGCAGTTCCTACCCTCCCCTTCGACTAGCGGGAAGCGGGCAGTACTTC.

The chain is built from TRBV19 and TRBJ2-2; D not resolved. V dropped 5 bases and J dropped 4 bases, with 8 bases sitting between them. The germline V gene encodes CDR1 LNHDA and CDR2 SQIVND (reference sequence). This CDR3 is 13 amino acids long. The CDR3 DNA follows: TGTGCCAGTAGTTTCACGGTCACCGGGGAGCTGTTTTTT. Translating gives CASSFTVTGELFF.

The CDR3 DNA reads TGTGCCAGTAGTCCCAGGGCCGGAGACGAGCAGTACTTC. Amino acid sequence: CASSPRAGDEQYF. The V gene is TRBV19, the J gene TRBJ2-7; D is perhaps TRBD1 (5 bases). This CDR3 comprises 13 residues. Per germline, CDR1 LNHDA and CDR2 SQIVND (reference sequence). V was trimmed by 5 bases and J by 5 bases, leaving 13 bases between them.

The rearrangement uses TRBV6-6 and TRBJ1-5, with TRBD1 identical over 7 bases. CDR1 is MNHNY, CDR2 SVGAGI, per germline (reference sequence). The CDR3 spans 12 residues. The ends lost 6 bases at V and 4 bases at J; junction bases unmatched: 0. In DNA, the CDR3 is TGTGCCAGCAGGGACAGGAATCAGCCCCAGCATTTT. This encodes CASRDRNQPQHF.

This chain uses TRBV10-2 with TRBJ1-6, with 8 bases fitting TRBD1. The CDR3 runs to 16 residues. Unmatched junction bases numbered 12, after V lost 7 bases and J lost 7 bases. Germline V gene sequence: CDR1 WSHSY, CDR2 SAAADI. The CDR3 DNA reads TGCGCCAGCACTAGGGACAGGAGTACTGGGAATTCACCCCTCCACTTT. Translating gives CASTRDRSTGNSPLHF.

J is TRBJ2-5 and V is TRBV10-3; D remains ambiguous. Trimming shortened V by 2 bases and J by 5 bases, and 6 bases separated the two germline ends. The CDR3 loop spans 12 amino acids. Looked up from germline, CDR1 is ENHRY and CDR2 is SYGVKD. This CDR3 is CAISEVSETQYF. CDR3 nucleotide sequence: TGTGCCATCAGTGAGGTCTCTGAGACCCAGTACTTC.

This clone has more than one count but fewer than ten. The chain combines TRBV10-3 with TRBJ1-3; unclear D gene. In germline, CDR1 is ENHRY, CDR2 SYGVKD. The V and J ends lost 7 bases and 2 bases respectively, with 12 bases between them. CDR3 size: 14 residues. In nucleotides, the CDR3 is TGTGCCATCATGGCCTCGGGAGCTGGAAACACCATATATTTT. It translates to CAIMASGAGNTIYF.

This chain links TRBV19 with TRBJ1-5; D not resolved. CDR3 length: 15 residues. The germline V and J ends were trimmed by 5 bases and 2 bases, with 13 bases remaining between them. Germline V CDR1 and CDR2: LNHDA, SQIVND (reference sequence). The CDR3 DNA reads TGTGCCAGTAGTGAGAGATCGTTGGGCAATCAGCCCCAGCATTTT. Residues: CASSERSLGNQPQHF.

This sequence joins TRBV19 and TRBJ2-2; 7 bases align to TRBD1. Looked up from germline, CDR1 is LNHDA and CDR2 is SQIVND (reference sequence). V shed 1 base and J 1 base; nucleotides not matched to a gene: 3. This CDR3 spans 16 amino acids. The CDR3 region has the DNA TGTGCCAGTAGTATAGCGGGACAGCGGAACACCGGGGAGCTGTTTTTT. Translated: CASSIAGQRNTGELFF.

V is TRBV9 and J is TRBJ2-5, with a tentative D call TRBD2 (6 bases). The V end was cut by 3 bases, the J end by 4 bases, with 19 bases between. CDR1 is SGDLS, CDR2 YYNGEE, per germline. CDR3 length: 16 amino acids. CDR3 protein: CASSARGLTSRETQYF. CDR3 DNA: TGTGCCAGCAGCGCCCGGGGACTTACCTCTAGAGAGACCCAGTACTTC.

The rearrangement joins TRBV29-1 to TRBJ2-1; D may be TRBD1 (5 bases). CDR1 and CDR2 (germline): SQVTM, ANQGSEA. Trimming cost V 3 bases and J 2 bases, with 11 bases left between them. CDR3 length: 14 residues. CDR3 sequence: CSVDGVGPYNEQFF. CDR3 DNA sequence: TGCAGCGTTGATGGTGTGGGGCCCTACAATGAGCAGTTCTTC.

The chain employs TRBV30 and TRBJ2-7; TRBD2 agrees at 7 bases. In germline, CDR1 is GTSNPN, CDR2 SVGIG (reference sequence). The J segment lost 0 bases and the V segment lost 3 bases, leaving 11 bases of the junction unmatched. The CDR3 is 16 amino acids. CDR3 residues: CAWSLQASGASYEQYF. The CDR3 nucleotides read TGTGCCTGGAGCCTCCAAGCGAGCGGGGCCTCCTACGAGCAGTACTTC.

V and J are TRBV2 and TRBJ2-7, with 8 bases aligning to TRBD2. Unmatched junction bases numbered 22, after V lost 1 base and J lost 5 bases. The CDR3 spans 20 residues. The germline V gene encodes CDR1 SNHLY and CDR2 FYNNEI. CDR3 bases: TGTGCCAGCAGTGAAGTGGGACATTCACGGGCGAGCGGGAGAAAGGACGAGCAGTACTTC. Residues: CASSEVGHSRASGRKDEQYF. The variable domain in full, completed from reference TRBV2 and TRBJ2-7, reads EPEVTQTPSHQVTQMGQEVILRCVPISNHLYFYWYRQILGQKVEFLVSFYNNEISEKSEIFDDQFSVERPDGSNFTLKIRSTKLEDSAMYFCASSEVGHSRASGRKDEQYFGPGTRLTVT.

This CDR3 reads CASSVEIASRPGELFF. The CDR3 DNA reads as TGTGCCAGCAGCGTAGAAATAGCTTCTCGCCCCGGGGAGCTGTTTTTT. V and J are TRBV9 and TRBJ2-2, with D uncertain. The CDR3 has 16 residues. Trimming stripped 0 bases from V and 6 bases from J, with 15 bases between. In germline, CDR1 is SGDLS, CDR2 YYNGEE.

The chain carries TRBV9 and TRBJ2-7, with TRBD1 identical over 9 bases. J gave up 4 bases and V 4 bases, and 9 bases lay outside the gene matches. Germline V gene lookup returns CDR1 SGDLS and CDR2 YYNGEE. The CDR3 spans 15 residues. The CDR3 region is CASSPGQGWMYEQYF. CDR3 bases: TGTGCCAGCAGCCCTGGACAGGGGTGGATGTACGAGCAGTACTTC.